This TCR beta chain was sequenced during a study of T cell responses to AZD1222 COVID-19 vaccine. General observations from the study: Unmutated variant regions reportedly attract nearly half of all spike-specific TCRs. Seropositive AZD1222 recipients at baseline numbered only 5 to 7.

V shed 2 bases, J shed 3 bases, and the junction held 2 bases outside the gene matches. CDR3 length: 13 residues. Germline values: CDR1 SQVTM, CDR2 ANQGSEA. About this clone: The antigen is unknown.

The method was immunoSEQ multiplex PCR; TCRdb's version includes in-frame clones alone and lacks a portion of them. The sample yields 90,000 to 150,000 clones, 75% to 90% seen once. The sample in question was peripheral blood, obtained on day 0 of AZD1222 vaccination. The rearrangement joins TRBV29-1 to TRBJ1-1; 8 bases are shared with TRBD1. This receptor was identified in an adult in good health. CDR3 loop: CSVETGGHTEAFF. CDR3 in DNA: TGCAGCGTTGAAACAGGGGGACACACTGAAGCTTTCTTT.